Described below is a single T cell receptor beta chain sequence and its context. The antigen remains unidentified. This sample is drawn from a study of vaccination and CD4 T cells after COVID-19. Researchers used the Oncomine TCR Beta short-read assay to sequence DNA from cultured CD4+ T cells. TCRdb ran MiXCR on the PCR reads and lists one entry per CDR3 protein. The sample holds about 10,000 distinct CDR3 sequences; just under 75% are singletons and the top ten take 9%. This CDR3 contains 13 residues. Germline trimming cut 9 bases from V and 4 bases from J; bases unmatched to any gene: 3. Germline CDR1 is MNHEY and CDR2 is SMNVEV (reference sequence). The treatment here: approximately 11-day PBMC culture with coronavirus spike peptide pools or control peptides (ViraFEST assay).

This chain uses TRBV27 with TRBJ2-1; 10 nucleotides match TRBD2. The TCR comes from a human donor who had recovered from COVID-19. The sequenced material came from CD4+ T cells from blood, cultured in vitro. The CDR3 DNA reads as TGTGCCAGTAGCGGGAGGACGTACAATGAGCAGTTCTTC. It translates to CASSGRTYNEQFF.